This TCR beta chain originates from a study of response to subunit inactivated influenza vaccine. Study-level results: Every seasonal influenza vaccination brings in few new T cells, the authors suggested.

MiXCR, run by TCRdb on the RT-PCR reads, gives a single entry per CDR3 protein. Altogether roughly 190,000 distinct CDR3 sequences are present, more than 10% being singletons, with the ten largest covering about 31%. Details on this clonotype: What it recognizes is unknown.

Separately, the same data were catalogued under a study of T cells expressing NK-cell markers. Per that study: The authors made TCR beta cDNA libraries by 5'RACE template switching. This switching added a universal primer site and UMIs. The CD3+CD56-NKG2C+ fraction of a few donors was likewise dominated by these clonotypes.

The sequences come from CD8+ T cells sorted from PBMCs, collected roughly 12 days after vaccination. This clonotype was sampled from a man aged 45-60 years who received an inactivated influenza vaccine.

DNA for the CDR3: TGTGCCAGCAGCTTAAGGATTCTGAACACTGAAGCTTTCTTT. It specifies CASSLRILNTEAFF. The chain joins TRBV11-2 to TRBJ1-1; D is unresolved. Germline V gene lookup returns CDR1 SGHAT and CDR2 FQNNGV. CDR3 length equals 14 residues. V lost 2 bases, J lost 0 bases, and 7 bases lay in between.